The rows below give T cell receptor beta chains drawn from one sample of a study of blood T cell repertoires in COVID-19. The table came from immunoSEQ multiplex PCR; TCRdb's copy has only in-frame clones and leaves some out. The sample shows roughly 70,000 clones, roughly 77% of them seen only once. The sequenced sample was peripheral blood. The receptors were gathered from a human donor in a cohort sampled during active COVID-19. The CDR3 runs from the conserved cysteine through the conserved F or W. The D gene is left open where the match is weak. The size of a clone is reported for some rows only, either as once, few or many, or as a class for expanded clones.

size	D	V	J	DNA	CDR3
NA	TRBD1	TRBV27	TRBJ1-1	TGTGCCAGCAGTACCCGGGACAGGGGTCTTCGGACTGAAGCTTTCTTT	CASSTRDRGLRTEAFF
NA	NA	TRBV23-1	TRBJ2-7	TGCGCCAGCCCGCGGGACCCGCCCTCCTACGAGCAGTACTTC	CASPRDPPSYEQYF
NA	TRBD2	TRBV18	TRBJ2-5	TGTGCCAGCTCACCTCGACTATTGCGGGAGGGAGAGACCCAGTACTTC	CASSPRLLREGETQYF
NA	TRBD2	TRBV28	TRBJ2-5	TGTGCCAGCAGCCCCGGGGAAGCGGGAGTGGAGACCCAGTACTTC	CASSPGEAGVETQYF
NA	NA	TRBV21-1	TRBJ1-5	TGTGCCAGCAGCCTTGGCGCGGGGAACAATCAGCCCCAGCATTTT	CASSLGAGNNQPQHF
few	TRBD1	TRBV19	TRBJ2-2	TGTGCCAGTATGACGACAGGGCGTGCCGGGGAGCTGTTTTTT	CASMTTGRAGELFF
NA	NA	TRBV6-5	TRBJ2-7	TGTGCCAGCAGTCGAAGACAGGACTACGAGCAGTACTTC	CASSRRQDYEQYF
NA	TRBD1	TRBV7-2	TRBJ2-7	TGTGCCAGCAGCCCAGACAGGGCCACCTACGAGCAGTACTTC	CASSPDRATYEQYF
NA	TRBD2	TRBV5-1	TRBJ2-7	TGCGCCAGCAGCCGGGAGCCTAGCGGGACCTACGAGCAGTACTTC	CASSREPSGTYEQYF
NA	TRBD2	TRBV6-4	TRBJ2-7	TGTGCCAGCAGTGAACTCGGACTAGCGGGAGGGCCCTACGAGCAGTACTTC	CASSELGLAGGPYEQYF
NA	TRBD1	TRBV23-1	TRBJ1-3	TGCGCCAGCAGTCAAAGTAGGGGGCCCTCTGGAAACACCATATATTTT	CASSQSRGPSGNTIYF
NA	NA	TRBV6-2/TRBV6-3	TRBJ2-1	TGTGCCAGCAGTCGCTCCTATAGCGGACACAATGAGCAGTTCTTC	CASSRSYSGHNEQFF
NA	TRBD1	TRBV29-1	TRBJ1-2	TGCAGCGTTGATCGGACAGGGTCGGACTATGGCTACACCTTC	CSVDRTGSDYGYTF
NA	NA	TRBV27	TRBJ2-7	TGTGCCAGCAGTAGGACACAAGACTACGAGCAGTACTTC	CASSRTQDYEQYF
NA	NA	TRBV12-3/TRBV12-4	TRBJ2-5	TGTGCCAGCAGTTTGCAGGGTCGGGAGACCCAGTACTTC	CASSLQGRETQYF
NA	NA	TRBV15	TRBJ2-5	TGTGCCACCAGCAGAGATACAGGGTTAGGAGAGACCCAGTACTTC	CATSRDTGLGETQYF
NA	NA	TRBV5-6	TRBJ2-3	TGTGCCAGCAGCTTGCTAACTGGGCCCACAGATACGCAGTATTTT	CASSLLTGPTDTQYF
NA	TRBD2	TRBV30	TRBJ2-7	TGTGCCTGGAGTGTACTCGGGGGGGGAGTCAACGAGCAGTACTTC	CAWSVLGGGVNEQYF
NA	TRBD1	TRBV9	TRBJ1-1	TGTGCCAGCAGTCAAGCCACAGGGGATTTCACTGAAGCTTTCTTT	CASSQATGDFTEAFF
NA	TRBD1	TRBV3-1/TRBV3-2	TRBJ1-6	TGTGCCAGCAGCCAAGGGGACAGATACTATAATTCACCCCTCCACTTT	CASSQGDRYYNSPLHF
NA	NA	TRBV21-1	TRBJ2-3	TGTGCCAGCAGCCCACCGGGACAGAGCACAGATACGCAGTATTTT	CASSPPGQSTDTQYF
NA	NA	TRBV5-1	TRBJ2-7	TGCGCCAGCAGCCAGCAGGGGACGGGACCCTACGAGCAGTACTTC	CASSQQGTGPYEQYF
NA	TRBD1	TRBV19	TRBJ2-5	TGTGCCAGTAGTAAAAACAGGGGGGAGACCCAGTACTTC	CASSKNRGETQYF
NA	TRBD2	TRBV4-3	TRBJ2-5	TGCGCCAGCAGCCTTCTTGGGGCTAGCGGGGGCGAGACCCAGTACTTC	CASSLLGASGGETQYF
NA	TRBD1	TRBV4-2	TRBJ1-6	TGTGCCAGCAGCCAAGATTTGCCCACAGGGGTGGGAAATTCACCCCTCCACTTT	CASSQDLPTGVGNSPLHF
NA	TRBD2	TRBV5-1	TRBJ2-7	TGCGCCAGCAGTGTCGGGAGGCCGTTCTACGAGCAGTACTTC	CASSVGRPFYEQYF
NA	TRBD1	TRBV7-3	TRBJ1-1	TGTGCCAGCAGCCCTCGGACAGGGGGGAACACTGAAGCTTTCTTT	CASSPRTGGNTEAFF
NA	TRBD1	TRBV24-1	TRBJ1-1	TGTGCCACCAGATCAACAGGGGCTACTGAAGCTTTCTTT	CATRSTGATEAFF
NA	NA	TRBV5-6	TRBJ2-1	TGTGCCAGCAGCCGCGACAGGAATGAGCAGTTCTTC	CASSRDRNEQFF
NA	TRBD1	TRBV19	TRBJ1-5	TGTGCCAGTAGGTCCGATTACAACAGGGGAGCTCAGCCCCAGCATTTT	CASRSDYNRGAQPQHF
NA	TRBD2	TRBV7-3	TRBJ2-1	TGTGCCAGCAGCTTAGTAGCGGGAGGAACAAATGAGCAGTTCTTC	CASSLVAGGTNEQFF
NA	TRBD2	TRBV9	TRBJ2-7	TGTGCCAGCAGCGCGACTAGCGGGAGAAGGAACGAGCAGTACTTC	CASSATSGRRNEQYF
NA	NA	TRBV7-2	TRBJ2-3	TGTGCCAGCAGCGGACACCCCGTCGGGGATACGCAGTATTTT	CASSGHPVGDTQYF
few	NA	TRBV18	TRBJ1-5	TGTGCCAGCTCACAAGACAGTAGCAATCAGCCCCAGCATTTT	CASSQDSSNQPQHF
NA	TRBD2	TRBV25-1	TRBJ2-5	TGTGCCAGCAGTGGGGGACTAGTAGGTGGTGAGACCCAGTACTTC	CASSGGLVGGETQYF
NA	TRBD1	TRBV7-9	TRBJ1-1	TGTGCCAGCAGCTTTTCAGGGGGATTAGGTGAAGCTTTCTTT	CASSFSGGLGEAFF
NA	TRBD1	TRBV28	TRBJ2-5	TGTGCCAGCAGAAAAGGGACAGTTGGGGCCCAGTACTTC	CASRKGTVGAQYF
NA	NA	TRBV7-2	TRBJ2-5	TGTGTCGGGGGGCAGGGTGAAGAGACCCAGTACTTC	CVGGQGEETQYF
NA	NA	TRBV19	TRBJ2-7	TGTGCCAGTAGTCTCGAGGGCGGATTCGAGCAGTACTTC	CASSLEGGFEQYF
NA	NA	TRBV7-2	TRBJ2-5	TGTGCCAGCAGTGGAGGTTCCCTCCGAGAGACCCAGTACTTC	CASSGGSLRETQYF
NA	TRBD2	TRBV6-4	TRBJ2-7	TGTGCCAGCATCCAGCTAATGGGTCCAGCGGGAGGGCCCTGCTACGAGCAGTACTTC	CASIQLMGPAGGPCYEQYF